This T cell receptor (beta chain) appears in the sequencing data of a study of response to subunit inactivated influenza vaccine. Findings and caveats of the study: It was the authors' suggestion that each seasonal influenza vaccination recruits few new T cells.

The CDR3 is made up of 12 amino acids. The germline V gene encodes CDR1 SEHNR and CDR2 FQNEAQ (reference sequence). V was pared by 4 bases and J by 2 bases, with 3 bases between. TCRdb re-analysed the RT-PCR reads in MiXCR, keeping a single row per CDR3 protein. The repertoire holds 650,000 to 700,000 distinct CDR3 sequences, 15% to 19% seen once, with 9.5% to 13% in the top ten. This clonotype has more than one count but fewer than ten. Its antigen is currently unknown. The chain carries TRBV7-9 and TRBJ2-1; D is ambiguous. The starting material was PBMCs from blood, obtained 11 to 12 days after vaccination. This TCR derives from a man in his forties or fifties who received an inactivated influenza vaccine. CDR3 sequence: CASSYTYNEQFF. In nucleotides, the CDR3 is TGTGCCAGCAGCTACACCTACAATGAGCAGTTCTTC. The whole variable domain, remainder taken from reference TRBV7-9 and TRBJ2-1, is DTGVSQNPRHKITKRGQNVTFRCDPISEHNRLYWYRQTLGQGPEFLTYFQNEAQLEKSRLLSDRFSAERPKGSFSTLEIQRTEQGDSAMYLCASSYTYNEQFFGPGTRLTVL.